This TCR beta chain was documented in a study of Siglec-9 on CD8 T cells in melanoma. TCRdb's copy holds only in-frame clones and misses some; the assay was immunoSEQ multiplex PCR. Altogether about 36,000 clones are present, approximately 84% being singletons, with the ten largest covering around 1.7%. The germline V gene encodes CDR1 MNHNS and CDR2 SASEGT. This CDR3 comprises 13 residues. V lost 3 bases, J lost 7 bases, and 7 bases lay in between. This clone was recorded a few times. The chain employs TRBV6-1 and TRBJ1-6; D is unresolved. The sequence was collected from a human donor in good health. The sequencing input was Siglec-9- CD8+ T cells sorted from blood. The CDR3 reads CASSEGENSPLHF. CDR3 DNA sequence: TGTGCCAGCAGTGAGGGAGAAAATTCACCCCTCCACTTT.